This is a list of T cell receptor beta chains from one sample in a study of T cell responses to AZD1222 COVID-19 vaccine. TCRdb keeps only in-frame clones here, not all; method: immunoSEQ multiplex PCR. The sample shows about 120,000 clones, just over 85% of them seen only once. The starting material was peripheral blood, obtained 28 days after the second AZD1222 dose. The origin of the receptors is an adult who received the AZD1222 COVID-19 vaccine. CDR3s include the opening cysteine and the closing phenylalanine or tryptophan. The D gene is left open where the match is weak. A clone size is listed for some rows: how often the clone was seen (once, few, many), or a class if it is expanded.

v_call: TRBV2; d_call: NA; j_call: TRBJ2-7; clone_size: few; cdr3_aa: CASRGLHEQYF; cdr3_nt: TGTGCCAGCCGGGGACTCCACGAGCAGTACTTC
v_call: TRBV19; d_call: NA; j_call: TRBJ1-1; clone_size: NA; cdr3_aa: CASSIFMNTEAFF; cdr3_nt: TGTGCCAGTAGTATTTTCATGAACACTGAAGCTTTCTTT
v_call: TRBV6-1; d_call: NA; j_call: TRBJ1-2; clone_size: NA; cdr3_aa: CASSDSLYGYTF; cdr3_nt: TGTGCCAGCAGTGACAGCCTCTATGGCTACACCTTC
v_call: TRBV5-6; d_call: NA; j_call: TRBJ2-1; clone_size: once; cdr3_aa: CASSLSGGHNEQFF; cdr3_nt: TGTGCCAGCAGCTTGTCAGGGGGGCACAATGAGCAGTTCTTC
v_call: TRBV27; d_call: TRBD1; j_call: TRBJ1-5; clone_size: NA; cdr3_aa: CASRGGTDWPQHF; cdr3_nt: TGTGCCAGCAGGGGGGGGACAGATTGGCCCCAGCATTTT
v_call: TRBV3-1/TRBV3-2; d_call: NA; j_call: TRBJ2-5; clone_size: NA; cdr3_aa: CASSQDQQQETQYF; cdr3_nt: TGTGCCAGCAGCCAAGATCAACAGCAAGAGACCCAGTACTTC
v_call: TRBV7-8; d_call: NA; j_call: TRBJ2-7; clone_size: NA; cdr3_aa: CASSLVRTNYEQYF; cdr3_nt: TGTGCCAGCAGCTTAGTGAGGACTAACTACGAGCAGTACTTC
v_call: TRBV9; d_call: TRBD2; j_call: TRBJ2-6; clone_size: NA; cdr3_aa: CASSVRAGGHSGANVLTF; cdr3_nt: TGTGCCAGCAGCGTAAGAGCGGGAGGGCATTCTGGGGCCAACGTCCTGACTTTC
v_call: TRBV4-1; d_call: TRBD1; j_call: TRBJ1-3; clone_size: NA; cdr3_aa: CASSQDPGQRVGNTIYF; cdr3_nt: TGCGCCAGCAGCCAAGACCCGGGACAGCGAGTAGGAAACACCATATATTTT
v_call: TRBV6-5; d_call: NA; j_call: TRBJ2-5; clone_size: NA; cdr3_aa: CASRPRDYQETQYF; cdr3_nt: TGTGCCAGCAGGCCCCGGGACTACCAAGAGACCCAGTACTTC
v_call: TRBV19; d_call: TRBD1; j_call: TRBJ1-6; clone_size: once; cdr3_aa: CASSIQGQQNSPLHF; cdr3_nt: TGTGCCAGTAGTATCCAGGGACAGCAGAATTCACCCCTCCACTTT
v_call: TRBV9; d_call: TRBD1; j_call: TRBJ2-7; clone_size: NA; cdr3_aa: CASSRGQGLEQYF; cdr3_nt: TGTGCCAGCAGCCGCGGACAGGGGCTCGAGCAGTACTTC
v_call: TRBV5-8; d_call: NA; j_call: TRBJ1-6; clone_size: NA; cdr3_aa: CASSSRVGAPLHF; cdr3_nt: TGTGCCAGCAGCTCCAGGGTGGGGGCACCCCTCCACTTT
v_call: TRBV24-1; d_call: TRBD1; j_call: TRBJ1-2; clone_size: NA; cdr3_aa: CATSDFDGTGVGYTF; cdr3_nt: TGTGCCACCAGTGATTTTGACGGGACAGGGGTTGGCTACACCTTC
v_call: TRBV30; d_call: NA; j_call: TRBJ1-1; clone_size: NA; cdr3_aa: CAWSAGLNTEAFF; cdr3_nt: TGTGCCTGGAGTGCAGGGCTGAACACTGAAGCTTTCTTT
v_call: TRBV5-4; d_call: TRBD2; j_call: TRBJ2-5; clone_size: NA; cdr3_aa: CASSSSGSWEETQYF; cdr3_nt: TGTGCCAGCAGCTCAAGCGGGAGTTGGGAAGAGACCCAGTACTTC
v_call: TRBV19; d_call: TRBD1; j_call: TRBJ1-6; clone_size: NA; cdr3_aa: CASSIAGTGAAAPLHF; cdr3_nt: TGTGCCAGTAGTATAGCGGGTACAGGGGCGGCGGCACCCCTCCACTTT
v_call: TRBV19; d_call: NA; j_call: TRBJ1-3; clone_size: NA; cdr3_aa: CATRQISGNTIYF; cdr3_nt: TGTGCCACACGACAGATCTCTGGAAACACCATATATTTT
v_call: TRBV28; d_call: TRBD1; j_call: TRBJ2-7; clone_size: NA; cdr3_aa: CASRGDRGGYEQYF; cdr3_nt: TGTGCCAGCAGAGGGGACAGGGGAGGCTACGAGCAGTACTTC
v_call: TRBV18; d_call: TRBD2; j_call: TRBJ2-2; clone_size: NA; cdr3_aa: CASSMLAGAHTGELFF; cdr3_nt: TGTGCCAGCTCAATGCTAGCGGGAGCGCACACCGGGGAGCTGTTTTTT
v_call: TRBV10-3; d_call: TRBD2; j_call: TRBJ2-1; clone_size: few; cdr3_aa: CAIKSTSAYNEQFF; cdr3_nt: TGTGCCATCAAGTCGACTAGCGCGTACAATGAGCAGTTCTTC
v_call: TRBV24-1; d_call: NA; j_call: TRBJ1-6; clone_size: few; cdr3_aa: CATSADSYNSPLHF; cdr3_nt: TGTGCCACCAGTGCGGACTCCTATAATTCACCCCTCCACTTT
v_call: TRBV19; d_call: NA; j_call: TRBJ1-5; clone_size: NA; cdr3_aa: CASRQVGGAVQPQHF; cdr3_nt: TGTGCCAGTAGGCAGGTCGGGGGGGCTGTTCAGCCCCAGCATTTT
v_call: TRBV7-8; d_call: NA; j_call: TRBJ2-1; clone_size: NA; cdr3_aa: CASSLEELATYNEQFF; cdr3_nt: TGTGCCAGCAGCTTAGAGGAACTAGCAACCTACAATGAGCAGTTCTTC
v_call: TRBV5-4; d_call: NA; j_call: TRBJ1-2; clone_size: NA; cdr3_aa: CASSLEQNYGYTF; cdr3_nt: TGTGCCAGCAGCTTGGAACAGAACTATGGCTACACCTTC
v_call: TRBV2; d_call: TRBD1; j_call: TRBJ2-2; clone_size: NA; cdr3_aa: CASSVRGGHTGELFF; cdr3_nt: TGTGCCAGCAGTGTCAGAGGGGGCCACACCGGGGAGCTGTTTTTT
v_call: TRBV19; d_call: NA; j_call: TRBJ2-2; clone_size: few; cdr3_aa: CASTQGLGDTGELFF; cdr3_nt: TGTGCCAGTACCCAGGGTCTCGGAGACACCGGGGAGCTGTTTTTT
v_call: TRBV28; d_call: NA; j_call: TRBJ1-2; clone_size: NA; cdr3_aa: CASSISWAGGYTF; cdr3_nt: TGTGCCAGCAGCATTAGCTGGGCTGGTGGCTACACCTTC
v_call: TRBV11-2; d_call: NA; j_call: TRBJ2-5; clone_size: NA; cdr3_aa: CASSPPVRETQYF; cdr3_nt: TGTGCCAGCAGCCCACCAGTAAGGGAGACCCAGTACTTC
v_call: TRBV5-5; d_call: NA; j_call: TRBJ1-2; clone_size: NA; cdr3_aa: CASSFLGAQLSNYGYTF; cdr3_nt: TGTGCCAGCAGCTTCTTGGGGGCCCAACTATCCAACTATGGCTACACCTTC
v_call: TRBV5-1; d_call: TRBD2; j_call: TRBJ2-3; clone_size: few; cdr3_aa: CASSFLAGSAADTQYF; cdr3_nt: TGCGCCAGCAGCTTTCTAGCGGGATCGGCGGCGGATACGCAGTATTTT
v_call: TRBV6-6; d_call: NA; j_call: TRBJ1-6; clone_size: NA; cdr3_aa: CASSYTPQNSPLHF; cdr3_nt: TGTGCCAGCAGTTACACCCCACAAAATTCACCCCTCCACTTT
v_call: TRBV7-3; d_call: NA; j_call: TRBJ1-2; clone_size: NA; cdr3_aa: CASSSLPGAEGYTF; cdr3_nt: TGTGCCAGCAGCTCCCTCCCGGGGGCGGAAGGCTACACCTTC
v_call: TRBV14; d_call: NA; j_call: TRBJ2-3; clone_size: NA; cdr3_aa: CASSTHQYTQYF; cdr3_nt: TGTGCCAGCAGCACACATCAATATACGCAGTATTTT
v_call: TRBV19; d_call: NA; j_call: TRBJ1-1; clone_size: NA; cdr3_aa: CASSRQENTEAFF; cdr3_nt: TGTGCCAGTAGCCGACAGGAGAACACTGAAGCTTTCTTT
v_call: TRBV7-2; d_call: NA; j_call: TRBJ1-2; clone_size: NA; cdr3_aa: CASSLAQQWAGYTF; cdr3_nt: TGTGCCAGCAGTCTAGCACAACAGTGGGCTGGCTACACCTTC
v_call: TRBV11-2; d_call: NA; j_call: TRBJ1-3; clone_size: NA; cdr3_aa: CASSLGRYSGNTIYF; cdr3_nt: TGTGCCAGCAGCTTAGGGCGATACTCTGGAAACACCATATATTTT
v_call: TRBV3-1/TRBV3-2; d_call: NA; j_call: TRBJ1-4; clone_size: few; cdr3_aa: CASSQGREEKLFF; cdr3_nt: TGTGCCAGCAGCCAGGGGAGGGAGGAAAAACTGTTTTTT
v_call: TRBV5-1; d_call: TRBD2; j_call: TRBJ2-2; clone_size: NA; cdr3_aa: CASSWGGTTGKLFF; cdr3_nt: TGCGCCAGCAGCTGGGGGGGTACAACCGGGAAGCTGTTTTTT
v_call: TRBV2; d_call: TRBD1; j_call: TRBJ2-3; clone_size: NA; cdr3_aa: CASSPDRGRHSDTQYF; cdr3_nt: TGTGCCAGCAGTCCGGACAGGGGGCGCCACTCAGATACGCAGTATTTT
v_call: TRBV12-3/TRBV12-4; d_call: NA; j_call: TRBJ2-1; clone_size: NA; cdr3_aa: CASSLQVDGEQFF; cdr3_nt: TGTGCCAGCAGCCTACAAGTTGATGGTGAGCAGTTCTTC
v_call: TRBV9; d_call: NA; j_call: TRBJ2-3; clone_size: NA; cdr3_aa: CASTRALVPDTQYF; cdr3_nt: TGTGCCAGCACCCGAGCGCTAGTTCCAGATACGCAGTATTTT
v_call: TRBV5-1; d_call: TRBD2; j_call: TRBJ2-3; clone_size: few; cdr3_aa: CASSFTSGGNTDTQYF; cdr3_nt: TGCGCCAGCAGCTTCACTAGCGGGGGCAACACAGATACGCAGTATTTT
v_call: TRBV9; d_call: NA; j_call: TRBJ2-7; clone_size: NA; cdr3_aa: CASSVAATDTYEQYF; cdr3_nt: TGTGCCAGCAGCGTAGCGGCGACAGATACCTACGAGCAGTACTTC
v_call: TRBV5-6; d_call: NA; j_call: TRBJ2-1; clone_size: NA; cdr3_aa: CASSPEMIADYNEQFF; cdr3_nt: TGTGCCAGCAGCCCCGAGATGATAGCGGACTACAATGAGCAGTTCTTC